The source of this TCR beta chain is a study of blood T cell repertoires in COVID-19 (dated by TCRdb to 2020 to 2022). Turning to the overall study: Samples from collaborators originated in the United States, Italy and Spain and spanned both the acute and convalescent phases of COVID-19. The prospective study material was composed of cDNA or gDNA derived from T cells, B-cell-depleted T cells, or PBMCs. Subjects who had been exposed to COVID-19, were actively infected with it, or had recovered from it provided the deeply sampled blood TCRbeta repertoires that made up the dataset. Where HLA class I and class II types were available, the types were taken from metadata supplied by the sample provider, not from assay-based typing. Samples were obtained from the ongoing ImmuneRACE study (first 160 participants) and from some 1,200 subjects provided by 6 global collaborators. A freely available public database, intended as a resource for researchers studying the immune response to SARS-CoV-2, is where the repertoires were released. The sample metadata nearly always contained a de-identified subject ID, COVID-19 status, age in years and sex.

Enrolling through a virtual design, the prospective study's participants ranged in age from about 18 to 100 years and lived across about two dozen United States geographic areas. In the prospective study, cohorts were assigned on the basis of participant-reported clinical history obtained from a screening survey and a study questionnaire. Recovered participants in ImmuneRACE Cohort 3 were defined as having two consecutive negative NP/OP PCR tests, clearance from a healthcare professional, or resolution of symptoms. In the prospective study, mobile phlebotomists collected whole blood, serum and a nasopharyngeal or oropharyngeal swab from each participant. Additional blood draws and questionnaires over an approximately two-month period could optionally be provided by prospective study participants. Before DNA extraction, prospective study blood samples were shipped either frozen or at room temperature.

In the case of this clone: The clone's antigen remains unknown. No base quality values were provided; no much bigger clone lies one nucleotide off.

TCRbeta CDR3 regions were amplified from genomic DNA by means of the immunoSEQ Assay, a bias-controlled multiplex PCR. The study's own analysis went as follows. Nucleated cell counts per sample were estimated from amplification of reference gene primers within the assay. To quantify the absolute abundance of each unique TCRbeta CDR3 rearrangement, sequence reads were collapsed and filtered. Productive Simpson clonality was computed per sample as the square root of Simpson's diversity index over productive rearrangements. The source is immuneACCESS, and TCRdb retained only in-frame sequences with V and J called. Part of the clones is not carried over; for the studies checked, unresolved V genes explain less than half of this, and the remainder is unexplained. That table gives V, J and clone size, and the DNA gave D and trimming. This sample comprises 150,000 to 200,000 clones, about 90% of them detected only once. The ten largest clones take up more than 6.5% of the sample.

Trimming at the junction amounts to 0 bases on V and 8 bases on J, and the germline ends lie 11 bases apart. Reading from cysteine to phenylalanine, the CDR3 counts 14 amino acids. Only the CDR3 portion is preserved as DNA: 42 bases, with reading frame beginning at the first base. For CDR1 and CDR2, the germline V gene lists SGHTA and FQGNSA. Findings and caveats that apply to the study as a whole: The quantity of clinical and demographic metadata differed by source and by participant and was supplied without curation.

The sequence was collected from a woman aged 45-60 years who had recovered from COVID-19. The specimen sequenced was PBMCs or T cells enriched from blood (not recorded which). The chain couples TRBV7-2 to TRBJ1-5; no D gene is confidently identified. This receptor has the CDR3 CASSLAEGGKPQHF. The nucleotide sequence is given as TGTGCCAGCAGCTTAGCGGAGGGAGGTAAGCCCCAGCATTTT.